The sequence of this TCR beta chain was determined in a study of OX40 agonist ivuxolimab in advanced cancers. Study results and limitations: Among the lowest peripheral clonal expansion occurred in 0.1-3.0 mg/kg partial responders.

Assay: immunoSEQ multiplex PCR; the TCRdb copy retains only in-frame clones and omits some. The repertoire holds about 7,800 clones, with approximately 70% as singletons. Only a few counts were recorded for this clone. Its cognate antigen is unknown. The specimen comprised CD4+ or CD8+ T cells sorted from blood, sampled in a trial of the OX40 agonist ivuxolimab. The sequence derives from an adult with an advanced solid tumor such as melanoma, head and neck, liver or kidney cancer.

In DNA, the CDR3 is TGTGCCAGCAGCGAAAGACTTGTAGCGGGGGGATCCCCCCCCACAGATACGCAGTATTTT. It codes for CASSERLVAGGSPPTDTQYF. This chain connects TRBV9 to TRBJ2-3; TRBD2 aligns across 10 bases. Germline CDR1 and CDR2: SGDLS and YYNGEE. The CDR3 has 20 amino acids. After removal of 3 bases from V and 2 bases from J, the junction contained 18 bases not matched to a gene.